The rows below give T cell receptor beta chains drawn from one sample of a study of T cell changes during pregnancy in multiple sclerosis. Method: immunoSEQ multiplex PCR; TCRdb's copy keeps in-frame clones and lacks some. In the table there are about 49,000 clones, approximately 94% of which are singletons. Specimen: CD8+ T cells from peripheral blood mononuclear cells, collected before pregnancy. The receptors come from a female donor with multiple sclerosis, enrolled in a pregnancy study. Each CDR3 is given with its conserved first and last residue. A D gene is named only where the DNA matches it firmly. Size values are once, few and many counts, or a class for expanded clones, and some rows have none.

J gene,clone size,D gene,V gene,CDR3 length,CDR3 protein,CDR3 DNA
TRBJ2-7,-,-,TRBV9,15,CASSVKAGASYEQYF,TGTGCCAGCAGCGTAAAAGCGGGTGCCTCCTACGAGCAGTACTTC
TRBJ2-3,once,-,TRBV15,13,CATSRGPADTQYF,TGTGCCACCAGCAGAGGTCCCGCGGATACGCAGTATTTT
TRBJ2-2,once,-,TRBV19,12,CASEGRAGELFF,TGTGCCAGTGAGGGCCGGGCCGGGGAGCTGTTTTTT
TRBJ2-1,-,-,TRBV27,13,CASSPWQGDEQFF,TGTGCCAGCAGTCCCTGGCAGGGCGATGAGCAGTTCTTC
TRBJ1-2,-,-,TRBV28,14,CASTTEGGNYGYTF,TGTGCCAGCACCACCGAGGGGGGGAACTATGGCTACACCTTC
TRBJ2-1,once,-,TRBV7-7,15,CASSLAPSGSGEQFF,TGTGCCAGCAGCTTAGCTCCTTCGGGGAGCGGTGAGCAGTTCTTC
TRBJ2-1,-,TRBD1,TRBV7-9,15,CASSSPGTVYNEQFF,TGTGCCAGCAGCTCGCCCGGGACAGTCTACAATGAGCAGTTCTTC
TRBJ1-3,-,-,TRBV7-8,15,CASSLSRVSGNTIYF,TGTGCCAGCAGCTTATCCAGGGTCTCTGGAAACACCATATATTTT
TRBJ1-5,-,-,TRBV21-1,21,CASSKGRGTGGGWWNNQPQHF,TGTGCCAGCAGCAAAGGAAGGGGGACAGGGGGCGGTTGGTGGAACAATCAGCCCCAGCATTTT
TRBJ2-7,-,-,TRBV29-1,13,CSVEAQDNNEQYF,TGCAGCGTTGAAGCCCAGGACAATAACGAGCAGTACTTC
TRBJ1-6,-,-,TRBV30,14,CAWSVNREGSPLHF,TGTGCCTGGAGTGTAAACAGGGAGGGCTCACCCCTCCACTTT
TRBJ2-3,-,-,TRBV19,14,CASSIGGSIDTQYF,TGTGCCAGTAGTATCGGCGGGTCGATTGATACGCAGTATTTT
TRBJ2-1,-,TRBD2,TRBV7-9,16,CASSLVPSGSYNEQFF,TGTGCCAGCAGCTTAGTACCTAGCGGGAGCTACAATGAGCAGTTCTTC
TRBJ2-1,-,TRBD2,TRBV4-1,14,CASSQGTSVDEQFF,TGCGCCAGCAGCCAAGGGACTAGCGTTGATGAGCAGTTCTTC
TRBJ2-1,-,-,TRBV7-9,15,CASSLEGGTGNEQFF,TGTGCCAGCAGCTTAGAAGGCGGGACGGGCAATGAGCAGTTCTTC
TRBJ1-2,-,-,TRBV7-9,16,CASSFSSSGGLYGYTF,TGTGCCAGCAGCTTTTCCAGTTCGGGAGGCCTTTATGGCTACACCTTC
TRBJ2-1,-,-,TRBV27,11,CASSLGTEQFF,TGTGCCAGCAGTTTAGGGACAGAGCAGTTCTTC
TRBJ1-1,-,-,TRBV6-4,14,CASSSGSKNTEAFF,TGTGCCAGCAGTTCCGGGTCAAAGAACACTGAAGCTTTCTTT
TRBJ2-3,-,TRBD2,TRBV4-1,17,CASSQLASGVSTDTQYF,TGCGCCAGCAGCCAACTTGCTAGCGGGGTTAGCACAGATACGCAGTATTTT
TRBJ2-7,once,TRBD2,TRBV2,15,CASSDWLAGPGEQYF,TGTGCCAGCAGTGACTGGCTAGCGGGACCCGGCGAGCAGTACTTC
TRBJ2-5,-,TRBD1,TRBV7-3,15,CASSLTAGGGETQYF,TGTGCCAGCAGCTTAACTGCAGGGGGTGGGGAGACCCAGTACTTC
TRBJ2-7,once,TRBD1,TRBV4-3,15,CASSQYRGVPYEQYF,TGCGCCAGCAGCCAGTACAGGGGGGTACCCTACGAGCAGTACTTC
TRBJ2-3,-,-,TRBV6-4,14,CASSLRSSTDTQYF,TGTGCCAGCAGTCTTCGTTCTAGCACAGATACGCAGTATTTT
TRBJ1-4,once,-,TRBV5-1,14,CASSLQGTNEKLFF,TGCGCCAGCAGCTTACAGGGAACTAATGAAAAACTGTTTTTT
TRBJ2-7,-,-,TRBV7-2,14,CASSLTQGWYEQYF,TGTGCCAGCAGCTTAACTCAGGGTTGGTACGAGCAGTACTTC
TRBJ1-2,-,-,TRBV7-6,14,CASSPGLTNYGYTF,TGTGCCAGCAGCCCGGGACTTACTAACTATGGCTACACCTTC
TRBJ1-1,-,TRBD1,TRBV19,15,CASSIRRTGRTEAFF,TGTGCCAGTAGTATAAGAAGGACAGGGCGGACTGAAGCTTTCTTT
TRBJ1-2,-,-,TRBV30,13,CAWSGGEDYGYTF,TGTGCCTGGAGTGGCGGGGAGGACTATGGCTACACCTTC
TRBJ2-3,-,TRBD2,TRBV4-3,19,CASSQVPTSGMNAPHTQYF,TGCGCCAGCAGCCAAGTTCCGACTAGCGGGATGAACGCCCCTCATACGCAGTATTTT
TRBJ2-7,few,TRBD1,TRBV6-1,15,CASSEEGTGTYEQYF,TGTGCCAGCAGTGAAGAGGGGACAGGGACCTACGAGCAGTACTTC
TRBJ2-7,-,-,TRBV6-1,15,CASKEGDGSSYEQYF,TGTGCCAGTAAGGAGGGAGACGGGTCGTCCTACGAGCAGTACTTC
TRBJ2-7,-,TRBD2,TRBV28,16,CASSPRGSGRLHEQYF,TGTGCCAGCAGTCCCCGGGGGAGCGGGAGGCTCCACGAGCAGTACTTC
TRBJ2-1,-,-,TRBV9,16,CASGSTVANRDGEQFF,TGTGCCAGCGGATCTACAGTTGCGAACAGGGACGGGGAGCAGTTCTTC
TRBJ2-4,-,-,TRBV21-1,18,CASGPSSQRPLAKNIQYF,TGTGCCAGCGGCCCCTCATCCCAGCGGCCCCTAGCCAAAAACATTCAGTACTTC
TRBJ2-7,-,-,TRBV30,13,CAYDKTGSYEQYF,TGTGCCTACGATAAAACAGGGTCCTACGAGCAGTACTTC
TRBJ1-5,-,-,TRBV4-1,16,CASSQVGGEDNQPQHF,TGCGCCAGCAGCCAAGTAGGGGGGGAGGACAATCAGCCCCAGCATTTT
TRBJ2-7,-,-,TRBV7-9,15,CASSLVSRGAYEQYF,TGTGCCAGCAGCTTAGTGTCCAGGGGCGCCTACGAGCAGTACTTC